Each of the 29 T cell receptor beta chains below was sequenced from the same sample in a study of PD-1 blockade in classical Hodgkin lymphoma. There was relapse after autologous stem cell transplantation in every patient, and there was variation in brentuximab vedotin exposure. This table comes from immunoSEQ multiplex PCR, and its TCRdb copy is limited to in-frame clones, with some not included. Seen here are 20,000 to 25,000 clones, 77% observed once, and the top ten hold approximately 44%. Sample: peripheral blood mononuclear cells (PBMCs), taken before the second cycle of nivolumab. These receptors all stem from a human donor with classical Hodgkin lymphoma.

V usage is TRBV30 and J usage is TRBJ2-7; D remains unclear. V dropped 1 base and J dropped 6 bases, with 10 bases sitting between them. CDR1 GTSNPN and CDR2 SVGIG come from the germline V gene (reference sequence). The CDR3 is 12 amino acids. For the CDR3, the DNA is TGTGCCTGGAGTGAGCCCGGGTTCGAGCAGTACTTC. Translation: CAWSEPGFEQYF.

The rearrangement uses TRBV9 and TRBJ1-2; 9 bases match TRBD1. Unmatched junction bases numbered 6, after V lost 4 bases and J lost 8 bases. The CDR3 loop spans 13 amino acids. The germline V gene has CDR1 SGDLS and CDR2 YYNGEE. CDR3 protein: CASSPGTGRGYTF. The CDR3, as DNA: TGTGCCAGCAGCCCGGGGACAGGGAGAGGCTACACCTTC. Full variable domain (missing parts from reference TRBV9 and TRBJ1-2): DSGVTQTPKHLITATGQRVTLRCSPRSGDLSVYWYQQSLDQGLQFLIQYYNGEERAKGNILERFSAQQFPDLHSELNLSSLELGDSALYFCASSPGTGRGYTFGSGTRLTVV.

V gene TRBV10-3 combines with J gene TRBJ2-2; 13 nucleotides align to TRBD2. This CDR3 region has 18 residues. Germline values: CDR1 ENHRY, CDR2 SYGVKD. V gave up 4 bases and J gave up 0 bases; unmatched junction bases: 5. The CDR3 here is CAISVLGTSGANTGELFF. The CDR3 nucleotides are TGTGCCATCAGTGTTCTTGGGACTAGCGGGGCGAACACCGGGGAGCTGTTTTTT.

The V gene is TRBV6-1, the J gene TRBJ2-1; a weak D match, TRBD2 (5 bases). The CDR3 extends over 19 amino acids. Germline assignment: CDR1 MNHNS and CDR2 SASEGT. V lost 2 bases and J 1 base, leaving 21 bases between the germline ends. In DNA, the CDR3 is TGTGCCAGCAGTGAAAGGGCGGGTCGTACGATACGGTCCTACAATGAGCAGTTCTTC. This translates into CASSERAGRTIRSYNEQFF.

The J gene is TRBJ2-7, the V gene TRBV11-3; 9 bases agree with TRBD2. Germline CDR1 is SGHNT and CDR2 is YENEEA. This CDR3 has 15 residues. Trimming cost V 5 bases and J 3 bases; bases outside gene matches: 8. This CDR3 is CASSVSGSDYYEQYF. DNA of the CDR3: TGTGCCAGCAGCGTTAGCGGGAGCGACTACTACGAGCAGTACTTC.

The chain combines TRBV6-6 with TRBJ2-1; no clear D. The CDR3 sequence is 12 residues long. Germline CDR1 and CDR2: MNHNY and SVGAGI (reference sequence). V lost 1 base, J lost 6 bases, and 4 bases lay in between. Here the CDR3 reads CASSYFSNEQFF. The CDR3 nucleotides read TGTGCCAGCAGTTACTTCTCCAATGAGCAGTTCTTC.

This chain connects TRBV30 to TRBJ1-5; D gene ambiguous. The CDR3 is 13 residues long. CDR1 and CDR2 (germline): GTSNPN, SVGIG (reference sequence). The V gene lost 3 bases and the J gene lost 0 bases, with 6 bases spanning the gap. CDR3 in amino acids: CAWSRNSNQPQHF. CDR3 nucleotide sequence: TGTGCCTGGAGCAGGAATAGCAATCAGCCCCAGCATTTT.

The chain carries TRBV30 and TRBJ2-1; D gene ambiguous. Between the trimmed V and J ends, which lost 0 bases and 8 bases, there was a span of 14 bases. This CDR3 is 14 amino acids long. Looked up from germline, CDR1 is GTSNPN and CDR2 is SVGIG (reference sequence). This CDR3 is CAWSVRAVWDEQFF. Here the CDR3 DNA reads TGTGCCTGGAGTGTACGGGCAGTTTGGGATGAGCAGTTCTTC.

This chain links TRBV15 with TRBJ2-3; D possibly matches TRBD1 or TRBD2 (6 bases each). Trimming took 6 bases from V and 2 from J, leaving 15 bases between them. The germline CDR1 and CDR2 sequences are LNHNV and YYDKDF (reference sequence). The CDR3 is 15 residues long. The CDR3 sequence: CATRERGGITDTQYF. The CDR3, as DNA: TGTGCCACCAGAGAAAGAGGGGGGATCACAGATACGCAGTATTTT.

This rearrangement joins TRBV6-1 to TRBJ1-2; 9 bases map to TRBD1. This CDR3 is built from 14 residues. The trim removed 6 bases at V and 3 bases at J, leaving 5 bases unmatched. Per germline, CDR1 MNHNS and CDR2 SASEGT. In nucleotides, the CDR3 is TGTGCCAGCAGACAGACAGGGGGGGACTATGGCTACACCTTC. This sequence encodes CASRQTGGDYGYTF.

This clone came up once. The chain couples TRBV19 to TRBJ2-7, with 11 bases matching TRBD1. Germline V gene lookup returns CDR1 LNHDA and CDR2 SQIVND (reference sequence). This CDR3 contains 15 residues. After removal of 7 bases from V and 2 bases from J, the junction contained 7 bases not matched to a gene. DNA for the CDR3: TGTGCCAGTAACCGGGGACAGGGGGGAACCTACGAGCAGTACTTC. This encodes CASNRGQGGTYEQYF.

The chain combines TRBV27 with TRBJ1-3; D possibly corresponds to TRBD1 (5 bases). Germline CDR1 reads MNHEY; CDR2 reads SMNVEV (reference sequence). The CDR3 loop spans 15 amino acids. V was shortened by 5 bases and J by 4 bases, with 15 bases between the two germline ends. This CDR3 is CASSPGEAAGNTIYF. The CDR3 DNA reads TGTGCCAGCAGTCCGGGGGAGGCGGCGGGAAACACCATATATTTT.

The chain is built from TRBV30 and TRBJ1-1; TRBD1 might be the D (5 bases). CDR3 length: 11 amino acids. V shed 1 base and J shed 8 bases, with 8 bases lying between them. Per the germline V gene, CDR1 is GTSNPN and CDR2 is SVGIG (reference sequence). The CDR3 loop reads CAWSGDFEAFF. The CDR3 DNA is TGTGCCTGGAGTGGGGACTTCGAAGCTTTCTTT.

The chain couples TRBV2 to TRBJ2-3, with D possibly matching TRBD1 (5 bases). The CDR3 contains 12 residues. The germline gives CDR1 SNHLY, CDR2 FYNNEI. V dropped 6 bases and J dropped 5 bases, with 9 bases sitting between them. CDR3 protein: CASSPDRDTQYF. In nucleotides, the CDR3 is TGTGCCAGCAGCCCTGACAGAGATACGCAGTATTTT. The whole variable domain, filled in from reference TRBV2 and TRBJ2-3, reads EPEVTQTPSHQVTQMGQEVILRCVPISNHLYFYWYRQILGQKVEFLVSFYNNEISEKSEIFDDQFSVERPDGSNFTLKIRSTKLEDSAMYFCASSPDRDTQYFGPGTRLTVL.

This clone was seen a handful of times. In nucleotides, the CDR3 is TGTGCCAGCTCACCACCTGCCGGCTCTGGAAACACCATATATTTT. Residues: CASSPPAGSGNTIYF. The chain is built from TRBV18 and TRBJ1-3; D is undetermined. V gave up 0 bases and J gave up 0 bases, with 6 bases separating them. CDR3 length equals 15 residues. In germline, CDR1 is KGHSH, CDR2 LQKENI.

The genes are TRBV11-3 and TRBJ2-5; 8 bases line up with TRBD1. The CDR3 runs 13 residues. Unmatched junction bases numbered 4, after V lost 5 bases and J lost 5 bases. Germline assignment: CDR1 SGHNT and CDR2 YENEEA. The CDR3 nucleotides are TGTGCCAGCAGCCCCCGGGACAGGGAGACCCAGTACTTC. Protein product: CASSPRDRETQYF.

This chain joins TRBV9 and TRBJ2-5, with D possibly called TRBD1 or TRBD2 (5 bases each). Trimming stripped 0 bases from V and 2 bases from J, with 14 bases between. Germline V gene sequence: CDR1 SGDLS, CDR2 YYNGEE. The CDR3 loop spans 16 amino acids. CDR3 nucleotide sequence: TGTGCCAGCAGCGTAGCCCCAGCAGGGAGTCAAGAGACCCAGTACTTC. It specifies CASSVAPAGSQETQYF.

The rearrangement joins TRBV2 to TRBJ2-7; D is undetermined. V lost 5 bases to trimming and J lost 1 base, with 6 bases between them. The CDR3 loop spans 12 amino acids. Per the germline V gene, CDR1 is SNHLY and CDR2 is FYNNEI. The chain's CDR3 is CASSPWSYEQYF. In nucleotides, the CDR3 is TGTGCCAGCAGTCCTTGGTCCTACGAGCAGTACTTC.

This clone has a single count. The CDR3 region has the DNA TGTGCCAGCAGCTTAAAGGGGCAGGGCAATCAGCCCCAGCATTTT. It is translated as CASSLKGQGNQPQHF. The chain is built from TRBV7-2 and TRBJ1-5; D perhaps matches TRBD1 (5 bases). The CDR3 contains 15 residues. The germline V and J ends were trimmed by 2 bases and 2 bases, with 10 bases remaining between them. CDR1 SGHTA and CDR2 FQGNSA come from the germline V gene.

The DNA for the CDR3 is TGTGCCAGCAGTCCGGGGGCCCCCTACGAGCAGTACTTC. Amino acids: CASSPGAPYEQYF. J is TRBJ2-7 and V is TRBV27; D might be TRBD1 or TRBD2, each matching 6 bases. Germline assignment: CDR1 MNHEY and CDR2 SMNVEV (reference sequence). The CDR3 runs 13 residues. Trimming shortened V by 5 bases and J by 2 bases, and 10 bases separated the two germline ends.

This clone was picked up a small number of times. This chain links TRBV5-1 with TRBJ1-5; weak D call: TRBD1 (5 bases). CDR1 and CDR2 from the germline V gene are SGHRS and YFSETQ. The CDR3 length is 15 residues. Trimming took off 4 bases at V and 4 bases at J, with 15 bases between the two ends. CDR3 nucleotides: TGCGCCAGCAGCCCAGGGACGGACCCGAATCAGCCCCAGCATTTT. It codes for CASSPGTDPNQPQHF. The full variable domain, with the rest looked up from reference TRBV5-1 and TRBJ1-5, is KAGVTQTPRYLIKTRGQQVTLSCSPISGHRSVSWYQQTPGQGLQFLFEYFSETQRNKGNFPGRFSGRQFSNSRSEMNVSTLELGDSALYLCASSPGTDPNQPQHFGDGTRLSIL.

The chain joins TRBV12-5 to TRBJ2-3, with a possible D match to TRBD1 (5 bases). The length of the CDR3 is 14 residues. CDR1 and CDR2 from the germline V gene are LGHNT and FRNRAP. Trimming removed 7 bases from V and 1 base from J, with 12 bases in between. In DNA form, the CDR3 reads TGTGCTAGTGCATTTCAGGGCCGCACAGATACGCAGTATTTT. Amino acids: CASAFQGRTDTQYF.

The chain uses TRBV14 and TRBJ2-7; D is perhaps TRBD2 (6 bases). The germline V and J ends were trimmed by 6 bases and 3 bases, with 12 bases remaining between them. The CDR3 covers 13 residues. CDR1 is SGHDN, CDR2 FVKESK, per germline. CDR3: CASSRSGLYEQYF. The CDR3 DNA is TGTGCCAGCAGTCGAAGCGGGCTCTACGAGCAGTACTTC.

The chain has TRBV13 and TRBJ1-1; D not certain. This CDR3 is 13 amino acids long. Trimming pared 2 bases from V and 1 base from J, leaving 5 bases between. From germline, CDR1 is PRHDT and CDR2 FYEKMQ (reference sequence). As DNA, the CDR3 is TGTGCCAGCAGCTTACGAGAGAACACTGAAGCTTTCTTT. As protein: CASSLRENTEAFF.

This clone was picked up a small number of times. The V and J genes are TRBV7-3 and TRBJ2-2, with D perhaps TRBD1 (6 bases). V lost 3 bases and J lost 6, with 11 bases in between. The length of the CDR3 is 14 residues. The germline CDR1 and CDR2 sequences are SGHTA and FQGTGA. Here the CDR3 reads CASSFFQGSGELFF. For the CDR3, the DNA is TGTGCCAGCAGCTTCTTCCAGGGGTCCGGGGAGCTGTTTTTT.

The chain is built from TRBV30 and TRBJ2-7; D ambiguous. V was cut by 2 bases and J by 0 bases, with 8 bases left in between. This CDR3 has 13 residues. In germline, CDR1 is GTSNPN, CDR2 SVGIG (reference sequence). The CDR3 is CAWSRDSSYEQYF. DNA for the CDR3: TGTGCCTGGAGTAGAGACTCCTCCTACGAGCAGTACTTC.

V usage is TRBV18 and J usage is TRBJ2-1; no reliable D call. The CDR3 length is 11 residues. CDR1 KGHSH and CDR2 LQKENI come from the germline V gene. V lost 3 bases and J 5 bases, leaving 2 bases between the germline ends. The CDR3 DNA follows: TGTGCCAGCTCACCTGACAATGAGCAGTTCTTC. Translated, it gives CASSPDNEQFF.

CDR3 in amino acids: CSVDLEREQFF. The CDR3 nucleotides are TGCAGCGTTGATCTTGAGCGAGAGCAGTTCTTC. The J gene is TRBJ2-1, the V gene TRBV29-1; D not certain. The CDR3 length is 11 residues. The V end lost 3 bases, the J end lost 10 bases, and 10 bases lay between the germline ends. Germline CDR1 and CDR2: SQVTM and ANQGSEA.

This clone showed up just a few times. The chain has TRBV6-1 and TRBJ2-4, with a possible D match to TRBD1 (6 bases). This CDR3 is built from 13 residues. Trimming took 3 bases from V and 4 from J, leaving 7 bases between them. Germline CDR1 MNHNS, CDR2 SASEGT. CDR3 sequence: CASSEGQKNIQYF. The CDR3 DNA sequence: TGTGCCAGCAGTGAGGGACAAAAAAACATTCAGTACTTC.